The clone carrying this T cell receptor beta chain occurred a few times. Its antigen is still unknown. This specimen comes from a study of T-cell memory formation after mild COVID-19. About the research overall: Largely donor-specific TCR clusters were found.

Study-wide results and limits: Within pre-infection memory, some responding clones were found, suggesting cross-reactive memory joined. Contracting CD4+ clones lay largely in CM and EM, with CD8+ ones residing in EMRA.

TCRdb passed the 5' RACE reads through MiXCR, listing each CDR3 protein once. The sample carries around 510,000 distinct CDR3 sequences, 20% to 25% recorded once. The CDR3 consists of 14 residues. Looked up from germline, CDR1 is SNHLY and CDR2 is FYNNEI. V shed 8 bases, J shed 4 bases, and the junction held 8 bases outside the gene matches. Sequencing was carried out using PBMCs or a T cell subset sorted from them (not recorded which). This TCR came from an adult woman who had mild COVID-19 (a few samples of this study predate the infection). Cell type and time point are not known. The chain has TRBV2 and TRBJ2-3; 8 bases match TRBD2. CDR3 bases: TGTGCCAGCCTTGGCGGGAGGCATGCAGATACGCAGTATTTT. The encoded protein is CASLGGRHADTQYF.